Listed below are T cell receptor beta chains from one sample, sequenced in a study of identical twins' blood T cells. Each CDR3 protein is one row after TCRdb ran MiXCR on the 5' RACE reads. The sample has 350,000 to 400,000 distinct CDR3 sequences, 28% seen once; the top ten hold about 6.1%. Input material: PBMCs. All receptors come from a woman aged 18 to 55 in good health. The CDR3 runs from the conserved cysteine through the conserved F or W. D genes are given only for firm matches. Not every row has a clone size; where given, it reads once, few, many or a size class.

>TRBJ2-1|TRBV12-3/TRBV12-4|few|NA
CASSPGSPSSYNEQFF
TGTGCCAGCAGCCCCGGTTCACCGAGTTCCTACAATGAGCAGTTCTTC
>TRBJ1-2|TRBV9|once|NA
CASSVVGQGSYGYTF
TGTGCCAGCAGCGTAGTTGGTCAGGGGTCCTATGGCTACACCTTC
>TRBJ2-7|TRBV20-1|few|NA
CSATPGRFYEQYF
TGCAGTGCAACACCCGGGAGATTCTACGAGCAGTACTTC
>TRBJ2-1|TRBV5-1|NA|TRBD2
CASSLTGAGGQNEQFF
TGCGCCAGCAGCTTGACGGGAGCGGGGGGGCAGAATGAGCAGTTCTTC
>TRBJ2-1|TRBV5-1|NA|NA
CASSEGDYNEQFF
TGCGCCAGTTCCGAGGGGGATTACAATGAGCAGTTCTTC
>TRBJ1-3|TRBV6-5|few|NA
CASRAVFTGNTIYF
TGTGCCAGCAGAGCGGTCTTCACTGGAAACACCATATATTTT
>TRBJ1-6|TRBV30|few|NA
CAWSVLEGRNSPLHF
TGTGCCTGGAGTGTACTGGAAGGCAGGAATTCACCCCTCCACTTT
>TRBJ1-2|TRBV20-1|NA|NA
CSAGAGVGYTF
TGCAGTGCTGGGGCAGGGGTGGGCTACACCTTC
>TRBJ1-2|TRBV27|once|NA
CASMGPGYTF
TGTGCCAGCATGGGCCCCGGCTACACCTTC
>TRBJ1-2|TRBV20-1|NA|NA
CSAKGRPNYGYTF
TGCAGTGCTAAGGGACGACCAAACTATGGCTACACCTTC
>TRBJ1-1|TRBV15|NA|NA
CATSRGGRWAFF
TGTGCCACCAGCAGAGGAGGGCGCTGGGCTTTCTTT
>TRBJ1-4|TRBV29-1|NA|NA
CSVLSQEAEKLFF
TGCAGCGTTCTATCCCAGGAAGCAGAAAAACTGTTTTTT
>TRBJ2-7|TRBV18|NA|TRBD2
CASSPGLAGGEQYF
TGTGCCAGCTCACCAGGCCTAGCGGGAGGCGAGCAGTACTTC
>TRBJ1-5|TRBV6-6|few|TRBD1
CASSYLRQGGPLNQPQHF
TGTGCCAGCAGTTACCTTCGACAGGGAGGCCCCCTCAATCAGCCCCAGCATTTT
>TRBJ2-7|TRBV10-1|NA|TRBD1
CASSDPGGEQYF
TGCGCCAGCAGTGATCCAGGGGGTGAGCAGTACTTC
>TRBJ1-5|TRBV7-9|many|TRBD1
CASSSTGGNQPQHF
TGTGCCAGCAGCTCGACAGGGGGCAATCAGCCCCAGCATTTT
>TRBJ2-5|TRBV29-1|NA|NA
CRVEDEGAETQYF
TGCAGAGTTGAAGATGAAGGGGCAGAGACCCAGTACTTC
>TRBJ2-5|TRBV20-1|NA|NA
CSARRPSSLETQYF
TGCAGTGCTAGAAGGCCTAGCTCGTTAGAGACCCAGTACTTC
>TRBJ1-1|TRBV20-1|NA|TRBD1
CSAEGQGAEAFF
TGCAGTGCGGAGGGACAGGGGGCTGAAGCTTTCTTT
>TRBJ1-1|TRBV4-1|once|NA
CASSQEGRVNTEAFF
TGCGCCAGCAGCCAAGAAGGACGGGTGAACACTGAAGCTTTCTTT
>TRBJ1-1|TRBV11-3|many|NA
CASSLVRTGSEAFF
TGTGCCAGCAGCTTAGTACGAACGGGGTCTGAAGCTTTCTTT
>TRBJ2-7|TRBV27|few|NA
CASSFALGGAYEQYF
TGTGCCAGCAGTTTCGCCCTTGGAGGGGCTTACGAGCAGTACTTC
>TRBJ2-1|TRBV5-1|many|NA
CASGLSRNEQFF
TGCGCCAGCGGCTTGTCTCGGAATGAGCAGTTCTTC
>TRBJ2-5|TRBV20-1|few|NA
CSARDTGVGKTQYF
TGCAGTGCTAGAGATACGGGAGTGGGAAAGACCCAGTACTTC
>TRBJ1-2|TRBV12-3/TRBV12-4|NA|NA
CASSSTAGGPNYGYTF
TGTGCCAGCAGTTCGACAGCCGGGGGCCCTAACTATGGCTACACCTTC
>TRBJ2-1|TRBV10-3|few|NA
CAINPSGTFPNEQFF
TGTGCCATCAACCCCTCGGGTACGTTCCCAAATGAGCAGTTCTTC
>TRBJ1-1|TRBV20-1|NA|NA
CSASRLLEAFF
TGCAGTGCTAGTCGGTTACTTGAAGCTTTCTTT
>TRBJ2-1|TRBV9|few|NA
CASSSGRTNEQFF
TGTGCCAGCAGCTCGGGACGGACTAATGAGCAGTTCTTC
>TRBJ1-5|TRBV28|NA|NA
CASSGPEGDSTQPQHF
TGTGCCAGCAGCGGCCCTGAGGGTGATTCGACTCAGCCCCAGCATTTT
>TRBJ1-3|TRBV29-1|few|NA
CSVGMRDSGNTIYF
TGCAGCGTTGGTATGCGAGACTCTGGAAACACCATATATTTT
>TRBJ1-2|TRBV11-3|NA|NA
CASSFSDLYGYTF
TGTGCCAGCAGCTTTAGTGATCTATATGGCTACACCTTC
>TRBJ2-1|TRBV7-2|medium-sized|TRBD2
CASSLRSSGRFYNEQFF
TGTGCCAGCAGCTTAAGGTCTAGCGGGAGATTCTACAATGAGCAGTTCTTC
>TRBJ2-7|TRBV20-1|NA|TRBD2
CSIGTSYEQYF
TGCAGTATCGGGACTAGCTACGAGCAGTACTTC
>TRBJ1-2|TRBV12-3/TRBV12-4|NA|NA
CAIGSGLDGYTF
TGTGCCATCGGATCGGGTTTGGATGGCTACACCTTC
>TRBJ1-1|TRBV19|NA|NA
CASSIAGAGNTEAFF
TGTGCCAGTAGTATAGCGGGCGCGGGAAACACTGAAGCTTTCTTT
>TRBJ2-3|TRBV4-3|few|TRBD2
CASSQGFPKLAGRDTQYF
TGCGCCAGCAGCCAAGGCTTTCCGAAACTAGCGGGAAGAGATACGCAGTATTTT
>TRBJ2-1|TRBV24-1|many|TRBD2
CATSASGGNEQFF
TGTGCCACCAGTGCCTCGGGGGGCAATGAGCAGTTCTTC
>TRBJ2-3|TRBV7-9|few|NA
CASRTLTDTQYF
TGTGCCAGCAGGACCTTAACAGATACGCAGTATTTT
>TRBJ1-2|TRBV29-1|few|NA
CSALYGRVYGYTF
TGCAGCGCCTTATACGGCAGGGTCTATGGCTACACCTTC
>TRBJ1-4|TRBV27|NA|TRBD1
CASSLKGAPNEKLFF
TGTGCCAGCAGTTTAAAGGGGGCCCCTAATGAAAAACTGTTTTTT
>TRBJ1-1|TRBV2|NA|NA
CASSERHLNTEAFF
TGTGCCAGCAGTGAACGGCACTTGAACACTGAAGCTTTCTTT
>TRBJ2-7|TRBV9|NA|TRBD1
CASSATWDRSYEQYF
TGTGCCAGCAGCGCAACCTGGGACAGATCCTACGAGCAGTACTTC
>TRBJ2-7|TRBV13|NA|NA
CASSLGPRGYEQYF
TGTGCCAGCAGCTTAGGCCCCAGGGGCTACGAGCAGTACTTC
>TRBJ1-2|TRBV7-9|NA|NA
CASSLGDGLSGYTF
TGTGCCAGCAGCTTAGGAGACGGACTTTCCGGCTACACCTTC
>TRBJ1-4|TRBV3-1|NA|NA
CASSQGGSTNEKLFF
TGTGCCAGCAGCCAAGGGGGGTCAACTAATGAAAAACTGTTTTTT
>TRBJ2-2|TRBV20-1|few|NA
CSAKRLETGELFF
TGCAGTGCTAAGCGCCTGGAAACCGGGGAGCTGTTTTTT
>TRBJ1-4|TRBV4-2|few|NA
CASSQRGDNEKLFF
TGTGCCAGCAGCCAAAGAGGGGATAATGAAAAACTGTTTTTT
>TRBJ2-1|TRBV5-1|NA|NA
CASSPPTRAGYNEQFF
TGCGCCAGCAGCCCCCCGACTAGGGCGGGCTACAATGAGCAGTTCTTC
>TRBJ2-1|TRBV11-2|few|NA
CASSLGGITEQFF
TGTGCCAGCAGCTTAGGGGGGATCACTGAGCAGTTCTTC
>TRBJ1-2|TRBV20-1|few|NA
CSALQANYGYTF
TGCAGTGCTTTACAGGCTAACTATGGCTACACCTTC